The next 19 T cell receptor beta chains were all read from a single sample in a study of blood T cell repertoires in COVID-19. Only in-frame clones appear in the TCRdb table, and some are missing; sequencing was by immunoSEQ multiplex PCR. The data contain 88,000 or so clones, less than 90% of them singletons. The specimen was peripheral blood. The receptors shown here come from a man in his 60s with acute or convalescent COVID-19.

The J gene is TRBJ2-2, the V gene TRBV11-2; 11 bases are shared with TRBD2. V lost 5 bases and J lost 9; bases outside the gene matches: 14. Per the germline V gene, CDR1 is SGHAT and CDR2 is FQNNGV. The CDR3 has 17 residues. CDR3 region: CASSPRLLTSGRRELFF. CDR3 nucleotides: TGTGCCAGCAGCCCTCGCCTCCTTACTAGCGGGAGAAGGGAGCTGTTTTTT.

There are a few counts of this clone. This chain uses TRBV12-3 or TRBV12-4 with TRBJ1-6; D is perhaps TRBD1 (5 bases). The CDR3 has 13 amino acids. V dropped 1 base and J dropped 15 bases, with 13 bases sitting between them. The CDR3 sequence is CASSLEGLAGLHF. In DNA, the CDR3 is TGTGCCAGCAGTTTAGAGGGGCTTGCAGGCCTCCACTTT.

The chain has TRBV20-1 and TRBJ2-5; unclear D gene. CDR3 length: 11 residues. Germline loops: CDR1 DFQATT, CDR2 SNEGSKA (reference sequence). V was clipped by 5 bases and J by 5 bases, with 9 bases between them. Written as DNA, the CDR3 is TGCAGTGCTCTCGCGTGGGAGACCCAGTACTTC. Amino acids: CSALAWETQYF.

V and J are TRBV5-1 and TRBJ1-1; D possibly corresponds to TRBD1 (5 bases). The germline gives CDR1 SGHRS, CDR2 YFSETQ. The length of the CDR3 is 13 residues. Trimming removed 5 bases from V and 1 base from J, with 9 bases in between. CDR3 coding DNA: TGCGCCAGCAGTTTCCAGGGGAACACTGAAGCTTTCTTT. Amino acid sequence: CASSFQGNTEAFF.

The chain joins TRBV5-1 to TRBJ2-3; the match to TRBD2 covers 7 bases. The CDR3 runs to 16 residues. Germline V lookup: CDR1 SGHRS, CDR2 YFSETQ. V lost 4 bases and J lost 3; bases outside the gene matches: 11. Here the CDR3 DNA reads TGCGCCAGCAGCACACAACCTAGCGGCGAGACAGATACGCAGTATTTT. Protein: CASSTQPSGETDTQYF.

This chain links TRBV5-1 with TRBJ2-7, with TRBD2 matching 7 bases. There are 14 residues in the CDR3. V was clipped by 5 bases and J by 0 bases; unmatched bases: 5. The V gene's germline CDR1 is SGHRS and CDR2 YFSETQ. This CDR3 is CASRLERGSYEQYF. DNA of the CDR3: TGCGCCAGCAGACTGGAGCGGGGCTCCTACGAGCAGTACTTC.

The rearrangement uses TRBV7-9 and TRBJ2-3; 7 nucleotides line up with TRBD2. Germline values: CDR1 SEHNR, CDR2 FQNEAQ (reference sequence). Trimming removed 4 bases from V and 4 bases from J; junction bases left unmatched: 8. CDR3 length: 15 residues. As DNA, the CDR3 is TGTGCCAGCAGCTCCCTAGGTGGGGGGGCAGATACGCAGTATTTT. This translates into CASSSLGGGADTQYF.

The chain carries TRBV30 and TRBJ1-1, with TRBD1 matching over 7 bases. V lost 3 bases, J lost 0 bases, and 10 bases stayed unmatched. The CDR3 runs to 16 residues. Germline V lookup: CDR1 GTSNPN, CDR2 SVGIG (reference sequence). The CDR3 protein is CAWSHRQGFLNTEAFF. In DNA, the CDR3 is TGTGCCTGGAGCCACAGACAGGGTTTCCTGAACACTGAAGCTTTCTTT.

The CDR3 reads CATSRGNGQVLNQPQHF. DNA of the CDR3: TGTGCCACCAGCAGAGGGAATGGACAGGTCCTCAATCAGCCCCAGCATTTT. The rearrangement joins TRBV15 to TRBJ1-5, with 7 positions matching TRBD1. With V trimmed by 1 base and J by 3 bases, 9 bases remained unmatched. The CDR3 totals 17 residues. From germline, CDR1 is LNHNV and CDR2 YYDKDF (reference sequence).

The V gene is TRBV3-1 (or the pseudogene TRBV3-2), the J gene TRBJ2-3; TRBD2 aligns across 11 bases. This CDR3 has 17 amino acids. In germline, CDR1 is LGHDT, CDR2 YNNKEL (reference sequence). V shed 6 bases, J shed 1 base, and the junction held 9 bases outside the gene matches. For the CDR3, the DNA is TGTGCCAGCAGGCTCCCTGGGACTAGCGGCCGCACAGATACGCAGTATTTT. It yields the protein CASRLPGTSGRTDTQYF.

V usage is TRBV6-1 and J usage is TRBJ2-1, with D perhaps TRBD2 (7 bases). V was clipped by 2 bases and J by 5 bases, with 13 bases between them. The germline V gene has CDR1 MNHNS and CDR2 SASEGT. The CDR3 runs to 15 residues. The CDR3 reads CASSETGGPNNEQFF. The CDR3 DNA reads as TGTGCCAGCAGTGAAACGGGGGGCCCTAACAATGAGCAGTTCTTC.

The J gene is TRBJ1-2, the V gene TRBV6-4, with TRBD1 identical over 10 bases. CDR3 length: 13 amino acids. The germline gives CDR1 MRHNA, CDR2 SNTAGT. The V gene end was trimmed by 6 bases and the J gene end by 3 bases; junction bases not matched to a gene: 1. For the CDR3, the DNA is TGTGCCAGCAGGGGGACAGGGGACTATGGCTACACCTTC. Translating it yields CASRGTGDYGYTF.

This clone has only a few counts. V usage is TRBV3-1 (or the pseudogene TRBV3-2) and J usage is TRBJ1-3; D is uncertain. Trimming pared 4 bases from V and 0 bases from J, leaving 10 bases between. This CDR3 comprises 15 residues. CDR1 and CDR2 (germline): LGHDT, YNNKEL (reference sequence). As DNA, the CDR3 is TGTGCCAGCAGCCCTCGGTCCTACTCTGGAAACACCATATATTTT. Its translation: CASSPRSYSGNTIYF.

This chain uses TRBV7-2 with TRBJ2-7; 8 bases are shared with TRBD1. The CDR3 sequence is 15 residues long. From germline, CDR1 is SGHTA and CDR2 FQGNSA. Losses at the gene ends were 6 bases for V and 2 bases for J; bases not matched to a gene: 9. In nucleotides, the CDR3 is TGTGCCAGCAGGTTACCAGGGACAGGTACCTACGAGCAGTACTTC. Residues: CASRLPGTGTYEQYF.

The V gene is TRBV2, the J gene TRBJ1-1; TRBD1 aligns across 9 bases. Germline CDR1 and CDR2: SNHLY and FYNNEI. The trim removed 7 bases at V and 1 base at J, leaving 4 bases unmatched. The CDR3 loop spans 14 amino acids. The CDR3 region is CASNDRGENTEAFF. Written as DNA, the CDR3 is TGTGCCAGCAACGACAGGGGGGAGAACACTGAAGCTTTCTTT.

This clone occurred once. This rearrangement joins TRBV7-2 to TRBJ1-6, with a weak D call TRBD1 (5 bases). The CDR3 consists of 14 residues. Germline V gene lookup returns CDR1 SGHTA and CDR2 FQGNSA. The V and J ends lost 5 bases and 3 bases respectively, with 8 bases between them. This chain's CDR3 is CASSVDSYNSPLHF. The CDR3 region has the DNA TGTGCCAGCAGCGTAGACAGCTATAATTCACCCCTCCACTTT.

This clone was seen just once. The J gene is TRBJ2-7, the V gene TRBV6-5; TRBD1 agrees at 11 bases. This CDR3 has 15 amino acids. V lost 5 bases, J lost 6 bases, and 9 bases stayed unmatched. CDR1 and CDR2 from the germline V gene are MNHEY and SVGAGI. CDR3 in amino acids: CASSPRDRGYREQYF. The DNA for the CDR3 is TGTGCCAGCAGTCCCAGGGACAGGGGGTATCGCGAGCAGTACTTC.

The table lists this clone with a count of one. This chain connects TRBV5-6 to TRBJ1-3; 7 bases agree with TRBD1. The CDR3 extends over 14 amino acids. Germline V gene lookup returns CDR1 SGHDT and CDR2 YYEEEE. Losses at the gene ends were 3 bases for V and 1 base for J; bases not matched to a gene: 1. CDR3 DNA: TGTGCCAGCAGCTCGACAGGGTCTGGAAACACCATATATTTT. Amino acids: CASSSTGSGNTIYF.

The CDR3 coding sequence is TGTGCTAGTGGAAGGGGCATCTCTAATGAAAAACTGTTTTTT. This gives the protein CASGRGISNEKLFF. The chain joins TRBV12-5 to TRBJ1-4, with D possibly TRBD1 on 5 matching bases. The CDR3 sequence is 14 residues long. CDR1 is LGHNT and CDR2 is FRNRAP in the germline V gene. V was shortened by 6 bases and J by 3 bases, with 11 bases between the two germline ends.